This T cell receptor beta chain derives from a study of early T cells in non-severe SARS-CoV-2 infection listed by TCRdb under 2021. Regarding the study in general: Because TCR sequencing relied on bulk RNA taken from unsorted whole blood, pairing of alpha and beta chains was not possible. The paper as a whole reports these results and caveats: VDJdb matching was skewed toward anti-spike CD8 responses and likely underestimated virus-specific expansions by missing private and CD4 specificities.

The library relied on 5' RACE. TCRdb lists the instrument as NextSeq 500. To correct for sequencing error and PCR bias, the TCR library protocol tagged individual cDNA molecules with unique molecular identifiers. Sequencing covered both TCR alpha and beta chains, and within each sample the abundances of alpha and beta sequences were tightly co-correlated. In the source study's methods: Decombinator V4 was used to annotate the V gene, J gene and CDR3 of the TCR sequences. Expanded TCRs were defined as changing significantly between any two time points under a Poisson model with p below 0.0001. Abundances of TCRs were expressed as counts per million after normalisation to the total number of TCRs sequenced in each sample. TRAV1-2 paired with TRAJ12, TRAJ20 or TRAJ33 defined MAIT TCRs, while TRAV10 paired with TRAJ18 defined iNKT TCRs. A search of VDJdb, accessed on 1 November 2021, was run for TCRs annotated to CMV, EBV and SARS-CoV-2, with TCRs annotated for multiple antigens excluded. The public reads were run again by TCRdb, first through fastp at Q25 and then through MiXCR, and only productive beta chains were kept. Every CDR3 protein is listed once, alongside the most common genes and DNA of its rows. TCRdb, not the authors, supplied the V and J calls. The sample contains roughly 51,000 distinct CDR3 sequences, approximately 7.6% of them found a single time. The ten largest clones represent 5% to 6.5% of the sample.

Set within a cohort of healthcare workers in London, UK, this nested case-control study involved weekly PCR testing of nasopharyngeal swabs along with blood sampling. Between 23 and 31 March 2020, the week of the UK lockdown, healthcare workers were enrolled and then followed up weekly for as long as 16 weeks. CDR1 and CDR2 are drawn from the germline V gene: MDHEN, SYDVKM. Reading from cysteine to phenylalanine, the CDR3 counts 16 amino acids. Solely the CDR3 DNA is kept, with 48 bases framed from the first base. V is reduced by 4 bases and J by 8 bases, leaving a spacing of 18 bases between them. At least ten counts were recorded for this clonotype. Which antigen it targets is not known. Base qualities are not provided; no much larger clone lies one nucleotide away.

This TCR was sampled from an adult who was a healthcare worker with PCR-confirmed SARS-CoV-2 infection or an uninfected control (not recorded which). Material: whole blood. This chain joins TRBV28 to TRBJ1-6; TRBD1 might be the D gene, on 6 matching bases. DNA sequence: TGTGCCAGCAGTTCCCTTTCGGGGGCAGTACATTCACCCCTCCACTTT. Protein translation: CASSSLSGAVHSPLHF.